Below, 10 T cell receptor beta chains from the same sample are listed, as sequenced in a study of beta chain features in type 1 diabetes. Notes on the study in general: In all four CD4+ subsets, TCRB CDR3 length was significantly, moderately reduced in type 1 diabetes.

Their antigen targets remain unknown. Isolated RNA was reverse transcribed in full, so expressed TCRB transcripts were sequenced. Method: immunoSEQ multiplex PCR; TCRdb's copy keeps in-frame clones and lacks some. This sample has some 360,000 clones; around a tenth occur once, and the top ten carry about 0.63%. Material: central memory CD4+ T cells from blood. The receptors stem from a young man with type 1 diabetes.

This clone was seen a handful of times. This CDR3 reads CASTQKGQTSPPPDTQYF. The CDR3 nucleotides read TGCGCCAGCACTCAGAAGGGGCAAACTAGCCCCCCCCCAGATACGCAGTATTTT. V gene TRBV5-1 combines with J gene TRBJ2-3, with a tentative D call TRBD2 (6 bases). The CDR3 consists of 18 residues. V lost 6 bases to trimming and J lost 4 bases, with 27 bases between them. Germline V gene sequence: CDR1 SGHRS, CDR2 YFSETQ.

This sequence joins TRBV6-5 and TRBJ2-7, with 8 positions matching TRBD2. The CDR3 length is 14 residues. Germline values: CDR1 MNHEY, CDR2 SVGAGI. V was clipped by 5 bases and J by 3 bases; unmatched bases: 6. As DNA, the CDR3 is TGTGCCAGCAGTGGACTAGCTGCTAACTACGAGCAGTACTTC. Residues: CASSGLAANYEQYF.

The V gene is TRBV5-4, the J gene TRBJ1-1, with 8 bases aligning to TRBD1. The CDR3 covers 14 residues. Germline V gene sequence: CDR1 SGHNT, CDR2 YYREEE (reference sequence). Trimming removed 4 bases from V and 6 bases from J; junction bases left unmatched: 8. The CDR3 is CASSIQTGDAEAFF. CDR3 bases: TGTGCCAGCAGCATCCAGACAGGGGACGCTGAAGCTTTCTTT.

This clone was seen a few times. CDR3 nucleotides: TGTGCCAGCAGCCGCGTAGTAGCGGGATCCTACGAGCAGTACTTC. It translates to CASSRVVAGSYEQYF. V usage is TRBV5-4 and J usage is TRBJ2-7; 8 bases match TRBD2. Unmatched junction bases numbered 7, after V lost 4 bases and J lost 1 base. Germline V CDR1 and CDR2: SGHNT, YYREEE (reference sequence). This CDR3 is built from 15 residues.

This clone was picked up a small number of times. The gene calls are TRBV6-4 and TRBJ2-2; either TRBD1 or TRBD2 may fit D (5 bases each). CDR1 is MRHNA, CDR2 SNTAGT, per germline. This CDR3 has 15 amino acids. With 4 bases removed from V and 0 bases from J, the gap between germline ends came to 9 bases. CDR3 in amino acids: CASSVQGPNTGELFF. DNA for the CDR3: TGTGCCAGCAGTGTCCAGGGACCGAACACCGGGGAGCTGTTTTTT.

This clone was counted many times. CDR3 nucleotides: TGTGCCAGCAGCCGGAGCGGTCTAGCGGGAGTAGGGACCGGGGAGCTGTTTTTT. It translates to CASSRSGLAGVGTGELFF. The chain employs TRBV5-8 and TRBJ2-2; 10 nucleotides align to TRBD2. The CDR3 extends over 18 amino acids. CDR1 is SGHTS and CDR2 is YDEGEE in the germline V gene. V was pared by 4 bases and J by 5 bases, with 14 bases of the junction left unmatched.

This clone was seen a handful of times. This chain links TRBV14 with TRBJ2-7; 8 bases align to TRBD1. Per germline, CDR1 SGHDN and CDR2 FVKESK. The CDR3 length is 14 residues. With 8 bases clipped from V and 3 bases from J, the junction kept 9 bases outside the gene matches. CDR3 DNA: TGTGCCAGCGCAACAGGGGGATATGTCTACGAGCAGTACTTC. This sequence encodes CASATGGYVYEQYF. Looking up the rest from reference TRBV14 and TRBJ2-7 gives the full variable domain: EAGVTQFPSHSVIEKGQTVTLRCDPISGHDNLYWYRRVMGKEIKFLLHFVKESKQDESGMPNNRFLAERTGGTYSTLKVQPAELEDSGVYFCASATGGYVYEQYFGPGTRLTVT.

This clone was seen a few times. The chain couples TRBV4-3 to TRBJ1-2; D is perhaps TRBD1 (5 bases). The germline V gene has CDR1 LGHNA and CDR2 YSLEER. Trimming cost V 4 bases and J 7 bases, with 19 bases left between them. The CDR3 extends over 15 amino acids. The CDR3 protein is CASSLQGHPTGGYTF. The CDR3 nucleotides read TGCGCCAGCAGCCTGCAGGGCCACCCAACGGGTGGCTACACCTTC.

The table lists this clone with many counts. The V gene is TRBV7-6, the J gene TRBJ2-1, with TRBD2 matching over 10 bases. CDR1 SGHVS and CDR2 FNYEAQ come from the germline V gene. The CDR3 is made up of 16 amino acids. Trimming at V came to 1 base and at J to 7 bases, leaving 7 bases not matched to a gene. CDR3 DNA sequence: TGTGCCAGCAGCTTAGACCCTAGCGGGAGAGATAATGAGCAGTTCTTC. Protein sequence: CASSLDPSGRDNEQFF.

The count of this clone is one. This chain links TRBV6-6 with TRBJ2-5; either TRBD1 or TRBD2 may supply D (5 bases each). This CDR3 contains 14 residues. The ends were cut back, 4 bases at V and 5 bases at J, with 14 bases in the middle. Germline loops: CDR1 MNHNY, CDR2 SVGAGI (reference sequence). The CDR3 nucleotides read TGTGCCAGCAGTTCCTCCGGGACCCCCGAGACCCAGTACTTC. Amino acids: CASSSSGTPETQYF.